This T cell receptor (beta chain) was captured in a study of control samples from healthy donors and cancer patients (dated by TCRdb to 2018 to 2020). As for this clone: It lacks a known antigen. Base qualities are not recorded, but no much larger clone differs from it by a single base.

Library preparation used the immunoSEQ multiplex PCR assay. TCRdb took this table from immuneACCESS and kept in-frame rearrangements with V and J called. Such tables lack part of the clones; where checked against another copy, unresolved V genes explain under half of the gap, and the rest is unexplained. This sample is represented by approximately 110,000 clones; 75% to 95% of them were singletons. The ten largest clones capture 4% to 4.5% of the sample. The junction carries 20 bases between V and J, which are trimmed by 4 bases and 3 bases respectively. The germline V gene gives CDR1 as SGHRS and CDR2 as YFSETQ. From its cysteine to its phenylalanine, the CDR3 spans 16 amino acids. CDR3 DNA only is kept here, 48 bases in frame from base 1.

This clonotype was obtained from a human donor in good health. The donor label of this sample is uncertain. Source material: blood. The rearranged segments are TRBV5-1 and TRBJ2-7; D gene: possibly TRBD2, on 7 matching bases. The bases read TGCGCCAGCAGCCCGAATTTGAGGGGGGGGGTCTACGAGCAGTACTTC. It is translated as CASSPNLRGGVYEQYF.